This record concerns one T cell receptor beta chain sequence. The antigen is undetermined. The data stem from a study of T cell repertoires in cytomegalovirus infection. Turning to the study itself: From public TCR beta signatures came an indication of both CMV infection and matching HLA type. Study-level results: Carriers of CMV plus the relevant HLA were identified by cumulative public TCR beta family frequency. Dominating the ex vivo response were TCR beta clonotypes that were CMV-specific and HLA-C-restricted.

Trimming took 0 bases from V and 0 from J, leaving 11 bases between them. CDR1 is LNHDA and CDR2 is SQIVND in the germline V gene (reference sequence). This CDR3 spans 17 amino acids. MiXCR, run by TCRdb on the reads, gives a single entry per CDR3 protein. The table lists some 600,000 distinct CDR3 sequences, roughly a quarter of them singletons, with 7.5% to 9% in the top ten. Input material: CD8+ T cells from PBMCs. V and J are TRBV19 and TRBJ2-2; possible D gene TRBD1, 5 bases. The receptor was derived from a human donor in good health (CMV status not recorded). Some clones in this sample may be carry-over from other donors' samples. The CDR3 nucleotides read TGTGCCAGTAGTATAGACAGGTTCAGGGCGAACACCGGGGAGCTGTTTTTT. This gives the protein CASSIDRFRANTGELFF.